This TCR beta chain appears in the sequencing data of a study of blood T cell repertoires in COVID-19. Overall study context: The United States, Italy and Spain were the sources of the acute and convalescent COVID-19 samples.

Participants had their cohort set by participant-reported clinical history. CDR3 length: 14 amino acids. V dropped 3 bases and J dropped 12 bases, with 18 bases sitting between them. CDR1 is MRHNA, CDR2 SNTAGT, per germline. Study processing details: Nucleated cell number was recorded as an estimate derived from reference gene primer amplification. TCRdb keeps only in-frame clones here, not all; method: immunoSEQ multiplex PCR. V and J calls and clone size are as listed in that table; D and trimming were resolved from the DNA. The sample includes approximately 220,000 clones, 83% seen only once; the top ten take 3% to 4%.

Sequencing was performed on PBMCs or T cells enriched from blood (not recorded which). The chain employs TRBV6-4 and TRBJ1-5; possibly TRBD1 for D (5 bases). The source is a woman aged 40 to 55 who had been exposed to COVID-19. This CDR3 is CASSESTGGGVQHF. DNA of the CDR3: TGTGCCAGCAGTGAATCGACCGGAGGAGGGGTCCAGCATTTT.